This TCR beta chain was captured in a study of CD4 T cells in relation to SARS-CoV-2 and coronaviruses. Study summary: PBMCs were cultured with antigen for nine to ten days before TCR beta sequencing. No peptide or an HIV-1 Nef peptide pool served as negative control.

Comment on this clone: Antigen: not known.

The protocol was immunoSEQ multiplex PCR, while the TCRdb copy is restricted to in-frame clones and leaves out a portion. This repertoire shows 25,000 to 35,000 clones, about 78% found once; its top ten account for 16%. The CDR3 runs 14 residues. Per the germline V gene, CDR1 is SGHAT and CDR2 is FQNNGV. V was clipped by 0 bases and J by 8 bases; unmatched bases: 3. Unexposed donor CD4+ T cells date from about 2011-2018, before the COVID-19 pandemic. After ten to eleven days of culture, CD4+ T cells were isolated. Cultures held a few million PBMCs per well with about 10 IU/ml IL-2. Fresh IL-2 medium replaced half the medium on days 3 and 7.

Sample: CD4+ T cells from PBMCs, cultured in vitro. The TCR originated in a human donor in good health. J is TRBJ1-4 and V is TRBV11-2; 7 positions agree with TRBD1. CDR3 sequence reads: CASSLEWDSEKLFF. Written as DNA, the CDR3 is TGTGCCAGCAGCTTAGAATGGGACAGCGAAAAACTGTTTTTT.